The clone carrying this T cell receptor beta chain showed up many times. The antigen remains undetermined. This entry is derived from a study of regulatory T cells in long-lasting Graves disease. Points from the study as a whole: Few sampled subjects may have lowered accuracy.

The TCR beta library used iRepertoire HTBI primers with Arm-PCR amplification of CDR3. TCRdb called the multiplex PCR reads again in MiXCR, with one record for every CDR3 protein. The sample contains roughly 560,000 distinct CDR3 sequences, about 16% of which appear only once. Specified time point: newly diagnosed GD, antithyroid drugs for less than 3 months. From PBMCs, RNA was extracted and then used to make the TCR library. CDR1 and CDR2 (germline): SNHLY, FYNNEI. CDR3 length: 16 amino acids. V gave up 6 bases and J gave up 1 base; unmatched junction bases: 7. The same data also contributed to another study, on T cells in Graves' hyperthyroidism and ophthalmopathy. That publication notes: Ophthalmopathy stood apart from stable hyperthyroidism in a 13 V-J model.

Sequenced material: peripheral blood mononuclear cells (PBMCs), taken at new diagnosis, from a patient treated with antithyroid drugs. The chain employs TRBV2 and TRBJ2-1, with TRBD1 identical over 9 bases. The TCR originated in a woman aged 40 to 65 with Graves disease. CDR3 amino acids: CASSHRGRISYNEQFF. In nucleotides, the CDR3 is TGTGCCAGCAGCCACAGGGGGCGAATATCCTACAATGAGCAGTTCTTC.